The entry below describes one TCR beta chain. Assay used: immunoSEQ multiplex PCR; TCRdb lists only in-frame clones, some missing. The table records under 250,000 clones, roughly four fifths of them present only once. These data come from a study of blood T cell repertoires in COVID-19. About the study: T cells, B-cell-depleted T cells, or PBMCs provided the cDNA or gDNA that served as material.

The length of the CDR3 is 16 residues. Trimming removed 1 base at V and 0 bases at J, with 10 bases between. The germline V gene has CDR1 MGHRA and CDR2 YSYEKL. The sequencing sample was made of peripheral blood. The chain combines TRBV4-1 with TRBJ2-1; D might be TRBD2 (5 bases). This clonotype was sampled from a woman in her seventies with acute or convalescent COVID-19. CDR3 nucleotides: TGCGCCAGCAGCCAAGGGAGGATCAGCTCCTACAATGAGCAGTTCTTC. Translating it yields CASSQGRISSYNEQFF.